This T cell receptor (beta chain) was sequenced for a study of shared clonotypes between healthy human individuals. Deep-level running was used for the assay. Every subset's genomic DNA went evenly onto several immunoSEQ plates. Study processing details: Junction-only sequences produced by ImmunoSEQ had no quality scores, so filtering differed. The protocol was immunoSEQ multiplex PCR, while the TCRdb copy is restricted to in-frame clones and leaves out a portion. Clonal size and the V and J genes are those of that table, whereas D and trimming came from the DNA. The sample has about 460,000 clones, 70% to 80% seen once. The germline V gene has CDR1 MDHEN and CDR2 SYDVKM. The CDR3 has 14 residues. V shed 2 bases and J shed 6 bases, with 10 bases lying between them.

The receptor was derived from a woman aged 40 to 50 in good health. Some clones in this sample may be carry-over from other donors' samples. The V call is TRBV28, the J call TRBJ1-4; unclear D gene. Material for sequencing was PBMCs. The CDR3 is CASSLDGRYEKLFF. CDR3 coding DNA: TGTGCCAGCAGTTTAGACGGTCGTTATGAAAAACTGTTTTTT.